This T cell receptor beta chain derives from a study of PD-L1 blockade in urothelial cancer. As for the study in general: Patients' atezolizumab regimen, 1,200 mg intravenously every 3 weeks, began in about 2014. There were a median of about 150,000 T cells in blood samples.

The time point was: pretreatment peripheral blood. Clones were sequenced by immunoSEQ multiplex PCR, and TCRdb holds only the in-frame ones, with some missing. This sample has around 86,000 clones; around 85% occur once, and the top ten carry 6.7%. In germline, CDR1 is SGHDT, CDR2 YYEEEE. The V end lost 0 bases, the J end lost 10 bases, and 11 bases lay between the germline ends. This CDR3 has 13 amino acids. The material was PBMCs, obtained around atezolizumab (anti-PD-L1) treatment. This TCR came from a man aged 35-49 years with urothelial cancer. The V and J genes are TRBV5-6 and TRBJ2-4; tentative D call: TRBD2 (5 bases). CDR3 DNA sequence: TGTGCCAGCAGCTTGGGAGGGTCCAGGATTCAGTACTTC. It is translated as CASSLGGSRIQYF.